The clone carrying this TCR beta chain came up a few times. The data were obtained in a study of blood T cell repertoires in COVID-19. Study summary: The United States, Italy and Spain supplied acute and convalescent COVID-19 samples. Sources were T cells, B-cell-depleted T cells, or PBMCs; the material itself was cDNA or gDNA.

CDR3 size: 15 residues. Germline-derived CDR1 and CDR2 are LNHDA and SQIVND (reference sequence). Trimming stripped 5 bases from V and 6 bases from J, with 16 bases between. Per the authors' pipeline: Amplified reference gene primers provided the basis for estimating nucleated cell counts. TCRdb's copy holds only in-frame clones and misses some; the assay was immunoSEQ multiplex PCR. V and J calls and clone size come straight from that table; D and trimming were deduced from the DNA. Seen here are about 240,000 clones, around 85% observed once, and the top ten hold around 9.9%. Sequencing was carried out using peripheral blood. The chain is built from TRBV19 and TRBJ1-4, with D perhaps TRBD1 (6 bases). This TCR derives from an elderly woman with acute or convalescent COVID-19. The CDR3 DNA follows: TGTGCCAGTAGTCTCCGGACAGAGAGACATGAAAAACTGTTTTTT. Residues: CASSLRTERHEKLFF.